The 9 T cell receptor beta chains listed next were all sequenced from one sample in a study of human T cells and chemical hapten exposure. The time point: healthy volunteer bleed at 6 weeks. The authors extracted total RNA from unfractionated whole blood. TCRdb processed the RACE reads anew with MiXCR; each CDR3 protein has one entry. The data contain tens of thousands of distinct CDR3 sequences, over 6.5% of them singletons. The sequenced material came from whole blood. These receptor sequences come from a male donor in good health. Some clones in this sample may be carry-over from other donors' samples.

The chain employs TRBV4-1 and TRBJ1-1, with 7 bases identical to TRBD1. The germline gives CDR1 MGHRA, CDR2 YSYEKL. The V gene end was trimmed by 0 bases and the J gene end by 11 bases; junction bases not matched to a gene: 9. The CDR3 is 14 amino acids. Written as DNA, the CDR3 is TGCGCCAGCAGCCAAGATTTAGGGGGCCCAGGCGCTTTCTTT. Its translation is CASSQDLGGPGAFF.

This clonotype has just a few counts. J is TRBJ2-1 and V is TRBV6-1; 16 bases align to TRBD2. The CDR3 runs 16 residues. V lost 7 bases to trimming and J lost 7 bases; unmatched junction nucleotides: 7. Germline CDR1 MNHNS, CDR2 SASEGT. The CDR3 is CASTKGLAGGLNEQFF. The CDR3 coding sequence is TGTGCCAGCACCAAGGGACTAGCGGGAGGGTTAAATGAGCAGTTCTTC.

This clonotype has ten or more counts. V usage is TRBV24-1 and J usage is TRBJ1-1; no firm D call. The ends were cut back, 8 bases at V and 7 bases at J, with 16 bases in the middle. The germline gives CDR1 KGHDR, CDR2 SFDVKD. This CDR3 is built from 13 residues. CDR3 nucleotides: TGTGCCACCACCCCGCAGACATTTGATGAAGCTTTCTTT. Its translation is CATTPQTFDEAFF.

The sample holds many counts of this clonotype. The CDR3, as DNA: TGTGCCAGCAGTTTAGGACAGAACACCGGGGAGCTGTTTTTT. Amino acids: CASSLGQNTGELFF. The genes are TRBV6-5 and TRBJ2-2; D is possibly TRBD1 (5 bases). V was pared by 4 bases and J by 1 base, with 7 bases between. The germline gives CDR1 MNHEY, CDR2 SVGAGI. This CDR3 has 14 residues.

This clonotype was seen ten or more times. The genes are TRBV5-1 and TRBJ2-1, with 13 bases fitting TRBD2. Germline V gene lookup returns CDR1 SGHRS and CDR2 YFSETQ. CDR3 length equals 16 residues. Trimming removed 3 bases from V and 4 bases from J; junction bases left unmatched: 4. The CDR3: CASSWGTSGKYNEQFF. The CDR3 DNA follows: TGCGCCAGCAGCTGGGGGACTAGCGGGAAATACAATGAGCAGTTCTTC.

This clonotype has at least ten counts. The CDR3 coding sequence is TGCGCCAGCAGCTCGGCCGGACAGGCGAACACTGAAGCTTTCTTT. Translation: CASSSAGQANTEAFF. The chain uses TRBV5-1 and TRBJ1-1; TRBD1 matches at 7 bases. Per germline, CDR1 SGHRS and CDR2 YFSETQ. This CDR3 has 15 residues. Trimming at V came to 3 bases and at J to 1 base, leaving 6 bases not matched to a gene.

This chain links TRBV6-5 with TRBJ1-5, with D possibly TRBD1 on 5 matching bases. The CDR3 loop spans 16 amino acids. Germline CDR1 and CDR2: MNHEY and SVGAGI. V was trimmed by 4 bases and J by 5 bases, leaving 18 bases between them. CDR3 loop: CASSSGPHRPDQPQHF. The CDR3 nucleotides read TGTGCCAGCAGTTCAGGGCCTCACAGGCCCGATCAGCCCCAGCATTTT.

This clonotype has only a few counts. The chain links TRBV20-1 to TRBJ2-5, with a possible D match to TRBD2 (6 bases). The CDR3 spans 13 residues. CDR1 is DFQATT, CDR2 SNEGSKA, per germline (reference sequence). The V end was cut by 7 bases, the J end by 7 bases, with 19 bases between. The CDR3 here is CSGGGSALGTQYF. DNA of the CDR3: TGCAGTGGCGGAGGGTCGGCCCTAGGGACCCAGTACTTC.

The chain has TRBV5-1 and TRBJ2-7; D gene ambiguous. The germline V gene encodes CDR1 SGHRS and CDR2 YFSETQ. The CDR3 loop spans 13 amino acids. Between the trimmed V and J ends, which lost 4 bases and 5 bases, there was a span of 13 bases. CDR3 DNA: TGCGCCAGCAGCCGGACCCTCGGCCACGAGCAGTACTTC. Translating it yields CASSRTLGHEQYF.